The source of this TCR beta chain is a study of human T cells and chemical hapten exposure. Findings and limits, study-wide: Patch test score rose with PT1 expanded TCR count, significant at thresholds 8, 16 and 32, not 4.

With 0 bases removed from V and 1 base from J, the gap between germline ends came to 8 bases. The CDR3 length is 15 residues. Germline V gene sequence: CDR1 MNHEY, CDR2 SMNVEV (reference sequence). Each CDR3 protein gets one entry after TCRdb re-called the RACE reads with MiXCR. Seen here are about 360,000 distinct CDR3 sequences, around 7% observed once, and the top ten hold 7% to 10%. This clonotype was observed a handful of times. Its specificity is not known. Time point: patch test 1, 2 weeks after DPC sensitization. The treatment was: therapeutic diphenylcyclopropenone sensitization with weekly scalp DPC. Blood draws came first, before each patch test.

The receptor was derived from a woman under 30 with alopecia areata. Some clones in this sample may be carry-over from other donors' samples. This chain joins TRBV27 and TRBJ2-3; no clear D gene. Sequencing used whole blood, obtained in connection with sensitization to the hapten diphenylcyclopropenone (DPC). In DNA form, the CDR3 reads TGTGCCAGCAGTTTATCTTTGTTCCGCACAGATACGCAGTATTTT. This gives the protein CASSLSLFRTDTQYF.